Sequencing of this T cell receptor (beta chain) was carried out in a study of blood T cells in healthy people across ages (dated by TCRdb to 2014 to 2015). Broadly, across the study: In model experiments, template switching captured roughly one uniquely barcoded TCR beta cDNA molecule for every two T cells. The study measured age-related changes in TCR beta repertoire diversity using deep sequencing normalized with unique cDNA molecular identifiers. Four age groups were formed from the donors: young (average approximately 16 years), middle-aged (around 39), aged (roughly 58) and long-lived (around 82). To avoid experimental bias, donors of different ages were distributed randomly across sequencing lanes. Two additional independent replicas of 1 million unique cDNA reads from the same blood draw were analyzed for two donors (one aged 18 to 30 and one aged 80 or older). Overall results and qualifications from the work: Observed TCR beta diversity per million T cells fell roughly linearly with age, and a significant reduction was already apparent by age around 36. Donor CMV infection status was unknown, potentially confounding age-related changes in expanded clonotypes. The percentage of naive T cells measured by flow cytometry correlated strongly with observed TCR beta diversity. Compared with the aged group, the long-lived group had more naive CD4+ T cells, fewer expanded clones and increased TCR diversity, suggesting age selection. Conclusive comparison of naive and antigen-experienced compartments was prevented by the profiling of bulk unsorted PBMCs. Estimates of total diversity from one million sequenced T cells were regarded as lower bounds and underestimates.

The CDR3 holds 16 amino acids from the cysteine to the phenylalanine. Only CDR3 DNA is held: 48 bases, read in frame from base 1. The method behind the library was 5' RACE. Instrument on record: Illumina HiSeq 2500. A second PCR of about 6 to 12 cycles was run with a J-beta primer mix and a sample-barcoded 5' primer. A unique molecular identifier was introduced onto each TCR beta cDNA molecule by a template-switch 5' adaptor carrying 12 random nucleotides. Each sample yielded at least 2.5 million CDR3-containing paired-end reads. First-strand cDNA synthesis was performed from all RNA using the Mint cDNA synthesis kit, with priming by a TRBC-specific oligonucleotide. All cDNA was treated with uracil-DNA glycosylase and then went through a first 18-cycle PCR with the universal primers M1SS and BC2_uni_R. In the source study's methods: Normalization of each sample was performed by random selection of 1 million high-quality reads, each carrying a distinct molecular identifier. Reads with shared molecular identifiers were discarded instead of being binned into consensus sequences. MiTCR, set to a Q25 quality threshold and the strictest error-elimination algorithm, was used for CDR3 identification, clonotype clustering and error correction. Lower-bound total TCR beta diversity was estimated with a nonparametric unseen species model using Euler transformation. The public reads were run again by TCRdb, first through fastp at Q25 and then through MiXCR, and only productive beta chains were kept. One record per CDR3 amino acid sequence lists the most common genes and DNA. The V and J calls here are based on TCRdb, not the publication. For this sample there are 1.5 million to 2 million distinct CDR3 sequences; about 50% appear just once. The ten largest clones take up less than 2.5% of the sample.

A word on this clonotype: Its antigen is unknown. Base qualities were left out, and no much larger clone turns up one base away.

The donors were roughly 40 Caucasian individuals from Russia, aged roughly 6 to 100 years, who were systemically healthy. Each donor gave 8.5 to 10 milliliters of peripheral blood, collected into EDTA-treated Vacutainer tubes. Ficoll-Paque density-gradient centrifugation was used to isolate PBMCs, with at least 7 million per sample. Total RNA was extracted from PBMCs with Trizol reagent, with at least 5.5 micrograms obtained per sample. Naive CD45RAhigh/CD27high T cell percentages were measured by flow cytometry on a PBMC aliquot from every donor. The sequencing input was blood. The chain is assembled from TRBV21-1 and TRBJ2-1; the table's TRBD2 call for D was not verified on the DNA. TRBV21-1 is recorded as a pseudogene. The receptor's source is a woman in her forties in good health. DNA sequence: TGTGCCAGCAGCAAAGCCACTAGCGGGGGGGCGGATGAGCAGTTCTTC. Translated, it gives CASSKATSGGADEQFF.